One TCR beta chain is described in this entry. This sample is part of a study of blood T cell repertoires in COVID-19. Study as a whole: Sites in the United States, Italy and Spain provided acute and convalescent COVID-19 samples.

Germline CDR1 KGHSH, CDR2 LQKENI. V lost 5 bases and J lost 2, with 16 bases in between. The CDR3 totals 15 residues. Generated by immunoSEQ multiplex PCR, the TCRdb table keeps only in-frame clones and is missing some. Among over 250,000 clones listed, 88% were seen once. Enrollees, roughly 18 to 90 years old, lived in 24 US areas. Allocation to cohorts depended on clinical history reported by the participants. What was sequenced was PBMCs or T cells enriched from blood (not recorded which). This TCR derives from a woman aged 45-59 years who had recovered from COVID-19. The chain has TRBV18 and TRBJ2-7; D is perhaps TRBD1 (6 bases). CDR3 loop: CASSAGQGLTYEQYF. The CDR3 DNA is TGTGCCAGCTCAGCGGGCCAGGGGCTGACCTACGAGCAGTACTTC. Variable domain in full (rest from reference TRBV18 and TRBJ2-7): NAGVMQNPRHLVRRRGQEARLRCSPMKGHSHVYWYRQLPEEGLKFMVYLQKENIIDESGMPKERFSAEFPKEGPSILRIQQVVRGDSAAYFCASSAGQGLTYEQYFGPGTRLTVT.